The 26 T cell receptor beta chains below all came from one sample that was sequenced in a study of blood T cells in healthy people across ages. A second roughly 7 to 12 cycle PCR used barcoded and J-beta primers. TCRdb processed the 5' RACE reads anew with MiXCR; each CDR3 protein has one entry. The sample yields 650,000 to 700,000 distinct CDR3 sequences, roughly 32% seen once. Sequenced: blood. The receptors were gathered from a woman older than 75 in good health.

This chain's CDR3 is CATSDVTSGSTDTQYF. CDR3 coding DNA: TGTGCCACCAGTGATGTGACTAGCGGATCCACAGATACGCAGTATTTT. The chain is built from TRBV24-1 and TRBJ2-3, with 9 bases fitting TRBD2. CDR3 size: 16 residues. Trimming removed 3 bases from V and 2 bases from J; junction bases left unmatched: 5. The germline V gene encodes CDR1 KGHDR and CDR2 SFDVKD.

In this sample, this clonotype turned up many times. The chain has TRBV3-1 and TRBJ2-6; D remains unclear. This CDR3 contains 15 residues. The germline V and J ends were trimmed by 1 base and 4 bases, with 8 bases remaining between them. Germline lookup yields CDR1 LGHDT and CDR2 YNNKEL (reference sequence). The CDR3 DNA is TGTGCCAGCAGCCAAGTCGGGTCCGGGGCCAACGTCCTGACTTTC. Protein sequence: CASSQVGSGANVLTF.

The table lists this clonotype with a few counts. This chain joins TRBV30 and TRBJ1-1; D is possibly TRBD1 (5 bases). The germline gives CDR1 GTSNPN, CDR2 SVGIG (reference sequence). The length of the CDR3 is 15 residues. Between the trimmed V and J ends, which lost 5 bases and 0 bases, there was a span of 16 bases. The CDR3 region has the DNA TGTGCCTGGGGGGCAGACTCGTTCATGAACACTGAAGCTTTCTTT. Its protein product is CAWGADSFMNTEAFF.

A word on this clonotype: The conserved final phenylalanine or tryptophan is absent from the CDR3, which likely points to a read error. No DNA is shown, since the ends of the CDR3 on it are uncertain; the CDR3 is the one TCRdb lists. This chain connects TRBV28 to TRBJ1-2; no DNA check was done on the table's D call, TRBD1. CDR1 MDHEN and CDR2 SYDVKM come from the germline V gene. 12 amino acids form the CDR3, both terminal residues included. Here the CDR3 reads CASSSGTGILHI.

The chain uses TRBV30 and TRBJ2-1; D remains ambiguous. Trimming pared 5 bases from V and 7 bases from J, leaving 12 bases between. In germline, CDR1 is GTSNPN, CDR2 SVGIG (reference sequence). The CDR3 consists of 12 residues. The CDR3 nucleotides read TGTGCCTGGGCCCGTGGAGTGAATGAGCAGTTCTTC. Translating it yields CAWARGVNEQFF. Supplemented by reference TRBV30 and TRBJ2-1, the full variable domain reads SQTIHQWPATLVQPVGSPLSLECTVEGTSNPNLYWYRQAAGRGLQLLFYSVGIGQISSEVPQNLSASRPQDRQFILSSKKLLLSDSGFYLCAWARGVNEQFFGPGTRLTVL.

This clonotype was recorded many times. DNA for the CDR3: TGCAGCGCTCCGTCGGGGGGCCCCGACAATGAGCAGTTCTTC. Amino acids: CSAPSGGPDNEQFF. The chain is built from TRBV29-1 and TRBJ2-1; TRBD2 is a possible D gene (7 bases). The CDR3 has 14 residues. Trimming pared 7 bases from V and 5 bases from J, leaving 18 bases between. The germline gives CDR1 SQVTM, CDR2 ANQGSEA.

A note on this clonotype: Since a much larger clone is just one base distant, this may be a read error. The genes are TRBV7-7 and TRBJ2-5; D tentatively fits TRBD1 or TRBD2 (6 bases each). CDR3 length: 23 residues. CDR1 is SSHAT and CDR2 is FNYEAQ in the germline V gene (reference sequence). CDR3 coding DNA: TGTGCTAGCAGCTTAAGTCCCCTTCGCTACGGTACCCCTTCGGGGGCCTCCCAAGAGACCCAGTACTTC. This gives the protein CASSLSPLRYGTPSGASQETQYF.

The J gene is TRBJ2-3, the V gene TRBV12-3 or TRBV12-4, with D hard to call. This CDR3 spans 13 amino acids. The V and J ends lost 5 bases and 3 bases respectively, with 9 bases between them. CDR3 DNA: TGTGCCAGCAGTCCTTGGAGAACAGATACGCAGTATTTT. Translated, it gives CASSPWRTDTQYF.

This clonotype turned up a few times. The rearrangement uses TRBV12-3 or TRBV12-4 and TRBJ2-3; D not resolved. Trimming left V 4 bases short and J 6 bases short, with 11 bases between. This CDR3 comprises 13 residues. The CDR3 DNA sequence: TGTGCCAGCAGTTCCCGAGCAGGCGATACGCAGTATTTT. It translates to CASSSRAGDTQYF.

This chain joins TRBV7-2 and TRBJ2-1; 7 nucleotides agree with TRBD2. This CDR3 spans 17 amino acids. The germline V gene encodes CDR1 SGHTA and CDR2 FQGNSA. J gave up 7 bases and V 1 base, and 13 bases lay outside the gene matches. The CDR3 region is CASSLGLGTNRWNEQFF. The CDR3 nucleotides are TGTGCCAGCAGCTTAGGACTCGGGACTAACCGCTGGAATGAGCAGTTCTTC.

This chain connects TRBV20-1 to TRBJ2-5; D is possibly TRBD1 or TRBD2 (5 bases each). Per the germline V gene, CDR1 is DFQATT and CDR2 is SNEGSKA (reference sequence). Trimming removed 6 bases at V and 6 bases at J, with 17 bases between. The CDR3 contains 13 residues. The CDR3 DNA reads TGCAGTGCCAAGCTGGGGGTCGGGAAGACCCAGTACTTC. It codes for CSAKLGVGKTQYF.

The sample holds a few counts of this clonotype. An end of the junction differs from the germline gene, which may be a read error. The chain couples TRBV7-2 to TRBJ2-3; 8 bases line up with TRBD2. This CDR3 comprises 14 residues. Germline-derived CDR1 and CDR2 are SGHTA and FQGNSA. The CDR3 region is CAGSLGGRRDTQYF. CDR3 sequence (DNA): TGTGCCGGCAGCTTAGGCGGGAGGCGAGATACGCAGTATTTT.

In this sample, this clonotype turned up a few times. The chain uses TRBV10-3 and TRBJ2-1; TRBD2 might be the D (5 bases). CDR1 ENHRY and CDR2 SYGVKD come from the germline V gene. The CDR3 runs to 15 residues. The CDR3 region is CSSRDATGSYNEQFF. In DNA, the CDR3 is TGTTCCAGCCGTGACGCGACGGGGTCCTACAATGAGCAGTTCTTC.

On this clonotype: Being one base from a much bigger clone, this may be a read error. This rearrangement joins TRBV2 to TRBJ2-5, with 11 positions matching TRBD2. Per the germline V gene, CDR1 is SNHLY and CDR2 is FYNNEI. The CDR3 is 13 amino acids. The CDR3 loop is CVSGGAVYNEQYF. The CDR3 DNA sequence: TGTGTTAGCGGGGGGGCCGTCTACAATGAGCAGTACTTC.

This clonotype was detected ten times or more. The V gene is TRBV29-1, the J gene TRBJ2-3; 7 bases line up with TRBD1. J gave up 8 bases and V 0 bases, and 8 bases lay outside the gene matches. The CDR3 covers 14 residues. Per the germline V gene, CDR1 is SQVTM and CDR2 is ANQGSEA. The CDR3 sequence is CSVEDPDRALTQYF. Written as DNA, the CDR3 is TGCAGCGTTGAAGATCCAGACAGGGCCCTTACGCAGTATTTT.

This clonotype occurred many times. This CDR3 reads CASSPGRGPYEQYF. The DNA for the CDR3 is TGTGCCAGCTCACCGGGCAGGGGCCCCTACGAGCAGTACTTC. The chain couples TRBV18 to TRBJ2-7; tentative D call: TRBD1 (6 bases). V lost 3 bases, J lost 2 bases, and 11 bases lay in between. From germline, CDR1 is KGHSH and CDR2 LQKENI. The CDR3 spans 14 residues.

This clonotype was detected ten times or more. The V and J genes are TRBV12-3 or TRBV12-4 and TRBJ1-4; D is ambiguous. The CDR3 has 16 amino acids. Trimming left V 0 bases short and J 0 bases short, with 8 bases between. The CDR3 here is CASSLAGGATNEKLFF. The CDR3 DNA sequence: TGTGCCAGCAGTTTAGCGGGCGGCGCAACTAATGAAAAACTGTTTTTT.

The V call is TRBV6-5, the J call TRBJ1-6; D is ambiguous. Germline CDR1 is MNHEY and CDR2 is SVGAGI. The length of the CDR3 is 13 residues. Trimming stripped 2 bases from V and 6 bases from J, with 5 bases between. The CDR3 nucleotides read TGTGCCAGCAGTTACCGTAGTAATTCACCCCTCCACTTT. It is translated as CASSYRSNSPLHF.

This clonotype was counted many times. The gene calls are TRBV15 and TRBJ2-1, with a tentative D call TRBD2 (6 bases). Germline values: CDR1 LNHNV, CDR2 YYDKDF (reference sequence). Trimming took off 0 bases at V and 9 bases at J, with 9 bases between the two ends. The CDR3 is 13 residues long. DNA for the CDR3: TGTGCCACCAGCAGAGACGGGACTGCTGAGCAGTTCTTC. It codes for CATSRDGTAEQFF.

There are many counts of this clonotype. This chain uses TRBV10-3 with TRBJ1-2; 7 bases are shared with TRBD1. After removal of 0 bases from V and 5 bases from J, the junction contained 9 bases not matched to a gene. CDR1 and CDR2 (germline): ENHRY, SYGVKD. CDR3 length equals 16 residues. CDR3 in DNA: TGTGCCATCAGTGAGTCCCAGGGGGGGCTTGGTTATGGCTACACCTTC. Encoded protein: CAISESQGGLGYGYTF.

This chain joins TRBV4-1 and TRBJ1-5; perhaps TRBD1 as D (6 bases). Per germline, CDR1 MGHRA and CDR2 YSYEKL. The CDR3 length is 16 residues. Trimming cost V 1 base and J 7 bases, with 17 bases left between them. The DNA for the CDR3 is TGCGCCAGCAGCCAAGGAGAGGGACATCTTATGCAGCCCCAGCATTTT. Residues: CASSQGEGHLMQPQHF.

This clonotype was seen a few times. The chain links TRBV28 to TRBJ1-5; 7 bases match TRBD1. Germline CDR1 reads MDHEN; CDR2 reads SYDVKM. Trimming cost V 5 bases and J 2 bases; bases outside gene matches: 9. This CDR3 comprises 16 residues. CDR3 in amino acids: CASSPTTGRGNQPQHF. Here the CDR3 DNA reads TGTGCCAGCAGTCCAACGACAGGGCGCGGCAATCAGCCCCAGCATTTT.

The rearrangement joins TRBV7-2 to TRBJ1-1; the match to TRBD1 covers 8 bases. Germline-derived CDR1 and CDR2 are SGHTA and FQGNSA. V was clipped by 4 bases and J by 5 bases; unmatched bases: 6. CDR3 length: 14 amino acids. This CDR3 reads CASSSSDRATEAFF. CDR3 bases: TGTGCCAGCAGCTCCTCGGACAGGGCTACTGAAGCTTTCTTT.

This clonotype was seen once. The chain is built from TRBV9 and TRBJ2-7; D uncertain. The DNA end is a closer match to TRBJ2-5, so the J assignment may be wrong. The germline V gene encodes CDR1 SGDLS and CDR2 YYNGEE. The CDR3 runs to 14 residues. The CDR3 loop reads CASSPRGVEETQYF. The CDR3 DNA reads as TGTGCCAGCAGCCCCCGTGGAGTAGAAGAGACCCAGTACTTC.

This clonotype was seen repeatedly, ten times or more. The CDR3 DNA is TGTGCCAGCAGCTTACGACAGGGTGGTACAGATACGCAGTATTTT. Protein: CASSLRQGGTDTQYF. The J gene is TRBJ2-3, the V gene TRBV7-9, with 7 nucleotides matching TRBD1. From germline, CDR1 is SEHNR and CDR2 FQNEAQ (reference sequence). V was pared by 2 bases and J by 3 bases, with 5 bases of the junction left unmatched. This CDR3 comprises 15 residues.

The chain joins TRBV20-1 to TRBJ2-3; 11 nucleotides align to TRBD2. The CDR3 extends over 17 amino acids. V shed 0 bases, J shed 0 bases, and the junction held 5 bases outside the gene matches. Germline V gene sequence: CDR1 DFQATT, CDR2 SNEGSKA (reference sequence). In nucleotides, the CDR3 is TGCAGTGCTAGAGATTTGTTAGCGGGAGGGAGCACAGATACGCAGTATTTT. Translation gives CSARDLLAGGSTDTQYF.